This TCR beta chain was identified in a study of T cell repertoires in cytomegalovirus infection. This clonotype came up many times. TCRdb recomputed calls from the reads with MiXCR, one row per CDR3 protein. The table shows around 230,000 distinct CDR3 sequences, with roughly 6.5% occurring only once. This CDR3 is 15 amino acids long. Germline CDR1 and CDR2: SGHTA and FQGNSA. V shed 5 bases and J shed 6 bases, with 16 bases lying between them. This receptor was taken from a human donor in good health (CMV status not recorded). Some clones in this sample may be carry-over from other donors' samples. Material for sequencing was PBMCs. This chain connects TRBV7-2 to TRBJ1-4; D gene unclear. The CDR3 is CASSSRREMDEKLFF. Here the CDR3 DNA reads TGTGCCAGCAGCAGCAGACGGGAAATGGATGAAAAACTGTTTTTT. Full variable domain (remainder filled in from reference TRBV7-2 and TRBJ1-4): GAGVSQSPSNKVTEKGKDVELRCDPISGHTALYWYRQSLGQGLEFLIYFQGNSAPDKSGLPSDRFSAERTGGSVSTLTIQRTQQEDSAVYLCASSSRREMDEKLFFGSGTQLSVL.